These 14 T cell receptor beta chains came from one sample sequenced in a study of metastatic and nonmetastatic thyroid tumors. TCRdb reassembled clones from the PCR reads with MiXCR. The sample contains tens of thousands of clones, 18% of which appear only once. All patients were untreated before thyroid surgery. Material: blood. All receptors come from a female donor with papillary thyroid cancer or a benign thyroid nodule (not recorded which). Some clones in this sample may be carry-over from other donors' samples.

This clone appeared many times. The chain has TRBV11-1 and TRBJ1-5; D is ambiguous. The CDR3 runs 17 residues. Trimming removed 1 base from V and 1 base from J, with 14 bases in between. Germline CDR1 SGHAT, CDR2 FQDESV (reference sequence). The DNA for the CDR3 is TGTGCCAGCAGCTTAGTTGAGGGAGACGAGAGCAATCAGCCCCAGCATTTT. It is translated as CASSLVEGDESNQPQHF.

Many counts were recorded for this clone. The chain joins TRBV6-1 to TRBJ1-1; D uncertain. The CDR3 consists of 13 residues. Germline V gene lookup returns CDR1 MNHNS and CDR2 SASEGT. Trimming took 4 bases from V and 3 from J, leaving 9 bases between them. CDR3 in amino acids: CASSVGPDTEAFF. Here the CDR3 DNA reads TGTGCCAGCAGTGTGGGCCCTGACACTGAAGCTTTCTTT.

The V gene is TRBV20-1, the J gene TRBJ1-2; unclear D gene. V gave up 4 bases and J gave up 2 bases, with 14 bases separating them. This CDR3 spans 14 amino acids. Germline V gene lookup returns CDR1 DFQATT and CDR2 SNEGSKA (reference sequence). CDR3 nucleotide sequence: TGCAGTGCTAATCAGCCCTCCGGGAACTATGGCTACACCTTC. Translating gives CSANQPSGNYGYTF.

With regard to this clone: Other DNA sequences within the sample encode an identical CDR3. This rearrangement joins TRBV6-1 to TRBJ2-7; possibly TRBD1 for D (5 bases). Trimming stripped 11 bases from V and 7 bases from J, with 21 bases between. Germline assignment: CDR1 MNHNS and CDR2 SASEGT. The CDR3 length is 13 residues. The CDR3 here is CAAKGQALGEQYF. CDR3 coding DNA: TGTGCCGCAAAGGGGCAGGCACTGGGGGAGCAGTACTTC.

This clone was seen repeatedly, ten times or more. J is TRBJ2-6 and V is TRBV4-1, with D hard to call. The CDR3 length is 15 residues. In germline, CDR1 is MGHRA, CDR2 YSYEKL. V gave up 0 bases and J gave up 1 base, with 4 bases separating them. CDR3 DNA: TGCGCCAGCAGCCAAGAGTGGTCTGGGGCCAACGTCCTGACTTTC. Encoded protein: CASSQEWSGANVLTF.

Remarks on this clone: A junction end diverges from the germline sequence, so it may reflect a read error. This chain joins TRBV11-2 and TRBJ2-7, with D unresolved. The length of the CDR3 is 11 residues. Germline V gene lookup returns CDR1 SGHAT and CDR2 FQNNGV. CDR3 amino acids: CVSSSPYEQYF. The CDR3 bases are TGTGTCAGCAGCTCTCCATACGAGCAGTACTTC.

Only one count was recorded for this clone. Possible read error: a much larger clone is one base away. V usage is TRBV5-1 and J usage is TRBJ2-5; 7 bases fit TRBD2. Germline V gene lookup returns CDR1 SGHRS and CDR2 YFSETQ. CDR3 length: 16 residues. The junction had 9 bases not matched to a gene; V was cut back by 2 bases and J by 2 bases. The CDR3, as DNA: TGCGCCAGCAGCTTTGCTAATACTAGCGAGCAAGAGACCCAGTACTTC. This encodes CASSFANTSEQETQYF. Full variable domain (rest looked up from reference TRBV5-1 and TRBJ2-5): KAGVTQTPRYLIKTRGQQVTLSCSPISGHRSVSWYQQTPGQGLQFLFEYFSETQRNKGNFPGRFSGRQFSNSRSEMNVSTLELGDSALYLCASSFANTSEQETQYFGPGTRLLVL.

The chain uses TRBV6-1 and TRBJ2-1; 9 nucleotides agree with TRBD2. CDR1 is MNHNS and CDR2 is SASEGT in the germline V gene. The CDR3 spans 17 residues. V lost 4 bases and J lost 2; bases outside the gene matches: 9. The CDR3 DNA is TGTGCCAGCAGTGCTTCGTCGACTAGCGGAGCCTACAATGAGCAGTTCTTC. Amino acids: CASSASSTSGAYNEQFF.

A note on this clone: This may come from a read error, since a much larger clone is one base off. This rearrangement joins TRBV2 to TRBJ2-5; D not certain. The V end was cut by 7 bases, the J end by 4 bases, with 13 bases between. The CDR3 has 13 residues. Germline CDR1 and CDR2: SNHLY and FYNNEI. CDR3 region: CASKLDPSETQYF. The DNA of the CDR3 is TGTGCCAGCAAACTCGATCCCTCAGAGACCCAGTACTTC. Full variable domain (outside the CDR3, taken from reference TRBV2 and TRBJ2-5): EPEVTQTPSHQVTQMGQEVILRCVPISNHLYFYWYRQILGQKVEFLVSFYNNEISEKSEIFDDQFSVERPDGSNFTLKIRSTKLEDSAMYFCASKLDPSETQYFGPGTRLLVL.

V usage is TRBV5-1 and J usage is TRBJ2-7; 11 bases agree with TRBD1. Germline CDR1 and CDR2: SGHRS and YFSETQ. The CDR3 consists of 14 residues. V gave up 0 bases and J gave up 5 bases; unmatched junction bases: 1. CDR3 sequence reads: CASSLGGQGDEQYF. In DNA, the CDR3 is TGCGCCAGCAGCTTGGGGGGACAGGGGGACGAGCAGTACTTC.

There are many counts of this clone. V and J are TRBV20-1 and TRBJ1-2, with a tentative D call TRBD1 (6 bases). The V end lost 3 bases, the J end lost 8 bases, and 13 bases lay between the germline ends. Germline values: CDR1 DFQATT, CDR2 SNEGSKA (reference sequence). This CDR3 region has 12 residues. CDR3 in amino acids: CSASGRGGGYTF. Here the CDR3 DNA reads TGCAGTGCTAGTGGGCGCGGGGGCGGCTACACCTTC.

V usage is TRBV6-1 and J usage is TRBJ2-1; no reliable D call. Germline lookup yields CDR1 MNHNS and CDR2 SASEGT. Trimming pared 5 bases from V and 3 bases from J, leaving 11 bases between. This CDR3 comprises 14 residues. This chain's CDR3 is CASSPRALYNEQFF. The CDR3 DNA sequence: TGTGCCAGCAGTCCTCGGGCCCTCTACAATGAGCAGTTCTTC.

On this clone: Since a much larger clone is just one base distant, this may be a read error. The chain carries TRBV19 and TRBJ1-1; TRBD1 is a possible D gene (5 bases). V was clipped by 7 bases and J by 2 bases, with 14 bases between them. The CDR3 is 14 residues long. CDR1 LNHDA and CDR2 SQIVND come from the germline V gene (reference sequence). CDR3 loop: CASIPGTLNTEAFF. The DNA for the CDR3 is TGTGCCAGTATCCCAGGGACTCTTAACACTGAAGCTTTCTTT.

This clone was detected ten times or more. V is TRBV3-1 and J is TRBJ2-3, with TRBD2 matching over 9 bases. In germline, CDR1 is LGHDT, CDR2 YNNKEL (reference sequence). This CDR3 is 16 amino acids long. V shed 0 bases, J shed 5 bases, and the junction held 6 bases outside the gene matches. The CDR3 DNA is TGTGCCAGCAGCCAAGAGCCTAGCGGGACCATAGATACGCAGTATTTT. Protein sequence: CASSQEPSGTIDTQYF.